This T cell receptor beta chain is drawn from a study of OX40 agonist ivuxolimab in advanced cancers. The ends lost 4 bases at V and 2 bases at J; junction bases unmatched: 6. Germline V gives CDR1 SGDLS, CDR2 YYNGEE. This CDR3 spans 15 amino acids. Data came from immunoSEQ multiplex PCR; TCRdb stores just in-frame clones and leaves some out. This sample has more than 35,000 clones, with approximately 80% found just once. Material: CD4+ or CD8+ T cells sorted from blood, obtained in a trial of the OX40 agonist ivuxolimab. This sequence joins TRBV9 and TRBJ1-5; TRBD1 agrees at 7 bases. This TCR came from an adult with an advanced solid tumor such as melanoma, head and neck, liver or kidney cancer. The CDR3 sequence is CASSYRGLRNQPQHF. Written as DNA, the CDR3 is TGTGCCAGCAGCTACAGGGGACTACGCAATCAGCCCCAGCATTTT.